These T cell receptor beta chains were read from a single sample in a study of CXCR3-negative and CXCR3-positive naive CD8 T cells. TCRdb reprocessed the 5' RACE reads and reports one entry per CDR3 protein, with no DNA. This sample's table reports roughly 140,000 distinct CDR3 sequences. The source material was naive CXCR3+ CD8+ T cells from blood. The origin of the receptors is a human donor in good health. Some clones in this sample may be carry-over from other donors' samples. Both conserved end residues are part of each CDR3.

TRBJ1-2,TRBV20-1,CSAEDGTLYGYTF
TRBJ2-1,TRBV10-3,CAISESAVGEQFF
TRBJ2-2,TRBV29-1,CSVHAPGQGNTGELFF
TRBJ2-1,TRBV20-1,CSARDPSGGTLGYEQFF
TRBJ1-4,TRBV7-9,CASSSLPAGLNEKLFF
TRBJ2-7,TRBV20-1,CSARYQSDYEQYF
TRBJ2-3,TRBV9,CASSVPTSGGDPRTQYF
TRBJ1-5,TRBV6-2/TRBV6-3,CASSYRRQPAQPQHF
TRBJ2-5,TRBV7-9,CASSDDGRGAQYF
TRBJ2-5,TRBV7-3,CASSLTGSRETQYF
TRBJ2-1,TRBV7-8,CASSFHRGGNEQFF
TRBJ1-6,TRBV7-6,CASSLSQGSYNSPLHF
TRBJ2-2,TRBV14,CASNPGGAANTGELFF
TRBJ2-7,TRBV4-1,CASSQVTSGSYEQYF
TRBJ1-4,TRBV7-9,CASSFLSGAGGEKLFF
TRBJ2-7,TRBV7-3,CASSRAAGPGPRTGRF
TRBJ1-2,TRBV6-5,CASTLQPRYGYTF
TRBJ2-1,TRBV11-2,CASSQLGDGYNEQFF
TRBJ2-1,TRBV29-1,CSVTTGSYNEQFF
TRBJ2-1,TRBV6-6,CASSRSTSGSFNEQFF
TRBJ1-2,TRBV7-9,CASSLNYGYTF
TRBJ2-2,TRBV9,CASSVGTGRDTGELFF
TRBJ2-3,TRBV29-1,CSVAGGLLSSTDTQYF
TRBJ2-5,TRBV28,CASSVEREIPETQYF